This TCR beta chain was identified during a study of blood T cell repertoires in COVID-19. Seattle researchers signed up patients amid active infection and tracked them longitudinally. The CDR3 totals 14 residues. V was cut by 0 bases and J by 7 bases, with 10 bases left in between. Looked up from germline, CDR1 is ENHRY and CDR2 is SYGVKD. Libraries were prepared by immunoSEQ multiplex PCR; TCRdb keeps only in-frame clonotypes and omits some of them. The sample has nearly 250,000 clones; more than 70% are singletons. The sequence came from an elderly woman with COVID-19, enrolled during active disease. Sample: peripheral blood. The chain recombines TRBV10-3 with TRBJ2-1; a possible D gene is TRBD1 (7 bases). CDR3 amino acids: CAISESTGRNEQFF. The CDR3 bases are TGTGCCATCAGTGAGTCGACAGGGAGGAATGAGCAGTTCTTC.